The clone carrying this TCR beta chain came up once. Germline assignment: CDR1 SGHNT and CDR2 YYREEE (reference sequence). The CDR3 has 15 amino acids. Losses at the gene ends were 0 bases for V and 4 bases for J; bases not matched to a gene: 4. Per the authors' pipeline: The authors estimated nucleated cell counts from reference gene primer amplification. Here immunoSEQ multiplex PCR was the method, and the copy in TCRdb shows in-frame clones only, minus some. V and J calls and clone size follow that table, whereas D and trimming were derived from the DNA. This sample carries 200,000 to 250,000 clones, nearly 90% of them seen once, and the ten largest clones take 9.5% to 15%. This specimen belongs to a study of blood T cell repertoires in COVID-19. Overall study: PBMCs, B-cell-depleted T cells, or T cells provided the cDNA or gDNA that made up the material.

The receptor was derived from a woman between 18 and 29 years old who had recovered from COVID-19. The rearrangement links TRBV5-4 to TRBJ2-3; 8 positions match TRBD2. The sequenced material came from peripheral blood. The CDR3 here is CASSLGGRRADTQYF. CDR3 bases: TGTGCCAGCAGCTTGGGCGGGAGGAGAGCAGATACGCAGTATTTT.